This TCR beta chain was sequenced for a study of blood T cell repertoires in COVID-19. Study overall: The United States, Italy and Spain supplied acute and convalescent COVID-19 samples. T cells, B-cell-depleted T cells, or PBMCs supplied cDNA or gDNA.

Authors' processing steps: Estimated nucleated cell counts came from reference gene primer amplification. Measured with immunoSEQ multiplex PCR; TCRdb has only the in-frame clones, and not every one. V, J and clone size are those of that table, while D and trimming were read from the DNA. This sample has 90,000 to 140,000 clones, with roughly 85% found just once. V lost 3 bases to trimming and J lost 3 bases, with 5 bases between them. The length of the CDR3 is 12 residues. Germline V CDR1 and CDR2: SGHKS, YYEKEE (reference sequence). J is TRBJ2-3 and V is TRBV5-5; D gene unclear. This TCR derives from a woman older than 75 with acute or convalescent COVID-19. Input material: peripheral blood. The CDR3 coding sequence is TGTGCCAGCAGCTATAATACAGATACGCAGTATTTT. Its protein is CASSYNTDTQYF.